Listed below are T cell receptor beta chains from one sample, sequenced in a study of identical twins. TCRdb re-analysed the 5' RACE reads in MiXCR, keeping a single row per CDR3 protein. This table holds 430,000 or so distinct CDR3 sequences, 20% to 25% found once. These same data were also listed under a study on T cells expressing NK-cell markers.

Sequencing input: CD4+ T cells sorted from blood. The origin of the receptors is a woman younger than 35 in good health. Each CDR3 is given with its conserved first and last residue. D genes are given only for firm matches. Size is omitted from some rows. Given values are once, few, many or a class for expanded clones.

CDR3 DNA: TGTGCCAGCAGTCGAAACAGCGGGAGCAATCCCTACGAGCAGTACTTC
CDR3 protein: CASSRNSGSNPYEQYF
clone size: few
V gene: TRBV14
J gene: TRBJ2-7
D gene: TRBD2

CDR3 DNA: TGTGCCAGCAGCTTAGATTCGGCGACTAGCTCCTACAATGAGCAGTTCTTC
CDR3 protein: CASSLDSATSSYNEQFF
clone size: -
V gene: TRBV7-6
J gene: TRBJ2-1
D gene: -

CDR3 DNA: TGCGCCAGCAGCCCGGGACGTAATCCAGATACGCAGTATTTT
CDR3 protein: CASSPGRNPDTQYF
clone size: -
V gene: TRBV5-1
J gene: TRBJ2-3
D gene: -

CDR3 DNA: TGTGCCAGCAGGCCGGGTCGGGGGGGCGTAGATACGCAGTATTTT
CDR3 protein: CASRPGRGGVDTQYF
clone size: few
V gene: TRBV12-3/TRBV12-4
J gene: TRBJ2-3
D gene: TRBD2

CDR3 DNA: TGTGCCAGCAATGAGGGCAAGGGGTACCCTGGGGCCAACGTCCTGACTTTC
CDR3 protein: CASNEGKGYPGANVLTF
clone size: -
V gene: TRBV6-2/TRBV6-3
J gene: TRBJ2-6
D gene: -

CDR3 DNA: TGTGCCAGCAGTCCCACACGAGGCAATAATGAGCAGTTCTTC
CDR3 protein: CASSPTRGNNEQFF
clone size: many
V gene: TRBV12-3/TRBV12-4
J gene: TRBJ2-1
D gene: -

CDR3 DNA: TGTGCCAGCAGCCGATGGACAGACCAAGAGACCCAGTACTTC
CDR3 protein: CASSRWTDQETQYF
clone size: -
V gene: TRBV11-3
J gene: TRBJ2-5
D gene: -

CDR3 DNA: TGCGCCAGCAGCCATCCCACTAGCGGGAGGTCTGGGACTAACAATGAGCAGTTCTTC
CDR3 protein: CASSHPTSGRSGTNNEQFF
clone size: few
V gene: TRBV4-3
J gene: TRBJ2-1
D gene: TRBD2

CDR3 DNA: TGCAGTGCCGGTGGGAGCGGGGGCCTCTCCTACGAGCAGTACTTC
CDR3 protein: CSAGGSGGLSYEQYF
clone size: -
V gene: TRBV20-1
J gene: TRBJ2-7
D gene: TRBD2

CDR3 DNA: TGCGCCAGCAGCCTCACCGGGGGGACTGGGGCCAACGTCCTGACTTTC
CDR3 protein: CASSLTGGTGANVLTF
clone size: -
V gene: TRBV4-3
J gene: TRBJ2-6
D gene: TRBD2

CDR3 DNA: TGCGCCAGCAGCTTGGGTGGGGGTCTTAACACTGAAGCTTTCTTT
CDR3 protein: CASSLGGGLNTEAFF
clone size: -
V gene: TRBV5-1
J gene: TRBJ1-1
D gene: -

CDR3 DNA: TGTGCCAGCAGCCACGGGACTAACTATGGCTACACCTTC
CDR3 protein: CASSHGTNYGYTF
clone size: many
V gene: TRBV6-2/TRBV6-3
J gene: TRBJ1-2
D gene: -

CDR3 DNA: TGTGCCAGCAGTTTTAACTTGGGCCCCCGTGAGCAGTACTTC
CDR3 protein: CASSFNLGPREQYF
clone size: many
V gene: TRBV12-3/TRBV12-4
J gene: TRBJ2-7
D gene: -

CDR3 DNA: TGCGCCAGCAGCCCCAACCTCGGACACTCGATGGGAGAGACCCAGTACTTC
CDR3 protein: CASSPNLGHSMGETQYF
clone size: -
V gene: TRBV5-1
J gene: TRBJ2-5
D gene: -

CDR3 DNA: TGCGCCAGCAGGGGACTGGCGGGGGCGAGGGACACAGATACGCAGTATTTT
CDR3 protein: CASRGLAGARDTDTQYF
clone size: -
V gene: TRBV10-2
J gene: TRBJ2-3
D gene: -

CDR3 DNA: TGCGCCAGCAGCCTTCACCGGGACCGGCCCTACGAGCAGTACTTC
CDR3 protein: CASSLHRDRPYEQYF
clone size: -
V gene: TRBV4-3
J gene: TRBJ2-7
D gene: -

CDR3 DNA: TGTGCCACCAGCACGAGACTAGCGGCCGGGGAGCTGTTTTTT
CDR3 protein: CATSTRLAAGELFF
clone size: -
V gene: TRBV15
J gene: TRBJ2-2
D gene: TRBD2

CDR3 DNA: TGTGCCAGCAGCTTTCAGGGGCGAAGCTCCTACGAGCAGTACTTC
CDR3 protein: CASSFQGRSSYEQYF
clone size: many
V gene: TRBV5-6
J gene: TRBJ2-7
D gene: -

CDR3 DNA: TGTGCCAGCAGTCGGACAGGGGTCTCCTACAATGAGCAGTTCTTC
CDR3 protein: CASSRTGVSYNEQFF
clone size: -
V gene: TRBV12-3/TRBV12-4
J gene: TRBJ2-1
D gene: TRBD1

CDR3 DNA: TGCGCCAGCAGACGGCTTACAGGGTTATCCTACGAGCAGTACTTC
CDR3 protein: CASRRLTGLSYEQYF
clone size: few
V gene: TRBV5-1
J gene: TRBJ2-7
D gene: -

CDR3 DNA: TGCAGCGTCAGTAGAGACAGGGATGCCTACGAGCAGTACTTC
CDR3 protein: CSVSRDRDAYEQYF
clone size: -
V gene: TRBV29-1
J gene: TRBJ2-7
D gene: TRBD1

CDR3 DNA: TGTGCCAGCAGTTTGACTAGCGGGAGCGTTGAGCAGTTCTTC
CDR3 protein: CASSLTSGSVEQFF
clone size: -
V gene: TRBV6-5
J gene: TRBJ2-1
D gene: TRBD2

CDR3 DNA: TGCGCCAGCAGCTTAAACCCCTATGGCTACACCTTC
CDR3 protein: CASSLNPYGYTF
clone size: few
V gene: TRBV5-1
J gene: TRBJ1-2
D gene: -

CDR3 DNA: TGTGCCAGCAGTTCCATCCGGACTAGCGGGGGGGGAGATACGCAGTATTTT
CDR3 protein: CASSSIRTSGGGDTQYF
clone size: -
V gene: TRBV6-5
J gene: TRBJ2-3
D gene: TRBD2